This TCR beta chain was sequenced for a study of blood T cell repertoires in COVID-19. The wider study: Samples of COVID-19 (acute and convalescent) were obtained from the United States, Italy and Spain. The cDNA or gDNA used as material had been derived from T cells, B-cell-depleted T cells, or PBMCs.

Germline-derived CDR1 and CDR2 are MRHNA and SNTAGT. There are 15 residues in the CDR3. V lost 3 bases and J 0 bases, leaving 9 bases between the germline ends. This clone was seen more than once but under ten times. Under the authors' procedure: Nucleated cell number was recorded as an estimate derived from reference gene primer amplification. Sequencing used immunoSEQ multiplex PCR; TCRdb keeps in-frame clones, though not all of them. Clone size and the V and J calls come from that table; the DNA yielded D and trimming. The sample lists about 240,000 clones; 85% to 90% were seen once. This rearrangement joins TRBV6-4 to TRBJ2-1, with no clear D. The TCR sequence derives from a woman aged 45-65 years with COVID-19, enrolled during active disease. Sequencing used peripheral blood. The CDR3 sequence is CASSEMRSSYNEQFF. The CDR3 DNA reads TGTGCCAGCAGTGAGATGAGGAGCTCCTACAATGAGCAGTTCTTC.